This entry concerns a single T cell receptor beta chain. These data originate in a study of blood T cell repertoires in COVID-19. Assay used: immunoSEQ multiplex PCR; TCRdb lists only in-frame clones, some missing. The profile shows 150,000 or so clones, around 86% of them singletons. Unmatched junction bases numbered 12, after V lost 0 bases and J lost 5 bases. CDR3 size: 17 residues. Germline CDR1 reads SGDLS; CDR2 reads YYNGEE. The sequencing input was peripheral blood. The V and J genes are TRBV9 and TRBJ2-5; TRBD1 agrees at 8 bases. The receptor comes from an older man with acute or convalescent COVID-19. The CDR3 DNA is TGTGCCAGCAGCGTAGGAATATTTGACAGGGGATTCGAGACCCAGTACTTC. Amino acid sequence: CASSVGIFDRGFETQYF. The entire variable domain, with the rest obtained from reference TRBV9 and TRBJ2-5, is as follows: DSGVTQTPKHLITATGQRVTLRCSPRSGDLSVYWYQQSLDQGLQFLIQYYNGEERAKGNILERFSAQQFPDLHSELNLSSLELGDSALYFCASSVGIFDRGFETQYFGPGTRLLVL.